This T cell receptor (beta chain) was obtained from a study of blood T cell repertoires in COVID-19. Authors' analysis steps: It was from reference gene primer amplification that nucleated cell counts were estimated. Generated by immunoSEQ multiplex PCR, the TCRdb table keeps only in-frame clones and is missing some. V and J calls plus clone size are reproduced from that table; the DNA served to infer D and trimming. The sample shows about 350,000 clones, 89% of them seen only once. This clone was detected only once. The CDR3 has 14 residues. V lost 0 bases to trimming and J lost 5 bases, with 9 bases between them. Germline V gene sequence: CDR1 SGDLS, CDR2 YYNGEE.

Sample: peripheral blood. The TCR comes from an older woman with COVID-19, enrolled during active disease. V and J are TRBV9 and TRBJ2-4, with D uncertain. CDR3: CASSVALEQNIQYF. The DNA for the CDR3 is TGTGCCAGCAGCGTAGCACTGGAGCAAAACATTCAGTACTTC.